This is a list of T cell receptor beta chains from one sample in a study of Ad26.COV2.S vaccination and SARS-CoV-2 variants. The assay was immunoSEQ multiplex PCR, and TCRdb's table has in-frame clones only and misses some. The table lists approximately 340,000 clones, roughly 85% of them singletons. The starting material was peripheral blood, obtained in a trial of Ad26.COV2.S vaccine versus placebo. These receptors all stem from a person aged 18-65 years who received the Ad26.COV2.S COVID-19 vaccine or a placebo. The CDR3 runs from the conserved cysteine through the conserved F or W. The D gene is left open where the match is weak. Clone size appears in some rows only: once, few, many, or a class for an expanded clone.

TRBV10-2	-	TRBJ2-3	-	TGCGCCAGCAGTGAGGGGCCGCACGAGAAGCAGTATTTT	CASSEGPHEKQYF
TRBV10-2	-	TRBJ1-5	TRBD1	TGCGCCAGCAGTGAGGAGGACAGGGGCAATCAGCCCCAGCATTTT	CASSEEDRGNQPQHF
TRBV18	-	TRBJ2-7	-	TGTGCCAGCTCAGACGTAGAGGATAAGCAGTACTTC	CASSDVEDKQYF
TRBV24-1	-	TRBJ2-1	TRBD1	TGTGCCACCAGTGATTTCCCTCTCGGACAGGATGAGCAGTTCTTC	CATSDFPLGQDEQFF
TRBV2	once	TRBJ2-7	TRBD2	TGTGCCAGCAGTGGGCTAGGCGGGGGCTACGAGCAGTACTTC	CASSGLGGGYEQYF
TRBV27	few	TRBJ2-7	TRBD1	TGTGCCAGCAGTCCTGGGACAGGGCGTACCTACGAGCAGTACTTC	CASSPGTGRTYEQYF
TRBV3-1/TRBV3-2	few	TRBJ2-7	-	TGTGCCAGCAGCCATGGAAACTACGAGCAGTACTTC	CASSHGNYEQYF
TRBV6-2/TRBV6-3	-	TRBJ1-1	-	TGTGCCAGCAGTACAATACCCCGGACAGTTGGGGACACTGAAGCTTTCTTT	CASSTIPRTVGDTEAFF
TRBV6-2/TRBV6-3	few	TRBJ1-4	-	TGTGCCAGCAGTTACTTACCCGCAACTAATGAAAAACTGTTTTTT	CASSYLPATNEKLFF
TRBV4-3	-	TRBJ2-5	TRBD2	TGCGCCAGCAGCCGTAGCGGGGGACAAGAGACCCAGTACTTC	CASSRSGGQETQYF
TRBV12-3/TRBV12-4	-	TRBJ1-4	-	TGTGCCAGCAGTTTAAAATCTGAAAAACTGTTTTTT	CASSLKSEKLFF
TRBV19	few	TRBJ1-6	-	TGTGCCAGTAGTATTGGGGGGTGGGATTCACCCCTCCACTTT	CASSIGGWDSPLHF
TRBV7-9	-	TRBJ2-7	TRBD1	TGTGCCAGCAGCTTGGGGACAGGGGAGGGGCCAAAGCAGTACTTC	CASSLGTGEGPKQYF
TRBV4-1	-	TRBJ2-7	TRBD1	TGCGCCAGCAGCCAAGTGGGACAGGGGAGGGACGAGCAGTACTTC	CASSQVGQGRDEQYF
TRBV9	-	TRBJ2-3	-	TGTGCCAGCAGCGGTTGGACAGCTCTCACAGATACGCAGTATTTT	CASSGWTALTDTQYF
TRBV9	-	TRBJ2-7	-	TGTGCCAGCAGCGTAGCGGCAGGCTACTCCTACGAGCAGTACTTC	CASSVAAGYSYEQYF
TRBV28	-	TRBJ2-7	-	TGTGCCAGCAGTGTAGAGCGCGAGCAGTACTTC	CASSVEREQYF
TRBV7-2	-	TRBJ1-1	-	TGTGCCAGCAGCTTACTGGGACTGAACACTGAAGCTTTCTTT	CASSLLGLNTEAFF
TRBV4-3	many	TRBJ1-6	-	TGCGCCAGCAGCAGGGTAGCTACCTATAATTCACCCCTCCACTTT	CASSRVATYNSPLHF
TRBV11-2	-	TRBJ2-1	-	-	CASSLFLLGRSRNEQFF
TRBV29-1	-	TRBJ2-7	TRBD2	TGCAGCGTTGAAGACGGCGGCGGGAGAACCGAGCAGTACTTC	CSVEDGGGRTEQYF
TRBV5-6	-	TRBJ2-1	-	TGTGCCACCTCGAGGGAGATCTCCTACAATGAGCAGTTCTTC	CATSREISYNEQFF
TRBV11-2	-	TRBJ2-5	-	TGTGCCAGCAGCTTAGTAACGAGCTGGGAGACCCAGTACTTC	CASSLVTSWETQYF
TRBV28	-	TRBJ1-2	TRBD1	TGTGCCATCGCGGACAGGGGATATGGCTACACCTTC	CAIADRGYGYTF
TRBV5-4	-	TRBJ2-4	-	TGTGCCAGCAGCTTAGAAATCGGAATTCAGTACTTC	CASSLEIGIQYF
TRBV5-1	-	TRBJ2-1	TRBD1	TGCGCCAGCAGCTCGACAGGGTTGTCCTACAATGAGCAGTTCTTC	CASSSTGLSYNEQFF
TRBV7-6	once	TRBJ2-1	-	TGTGCCAGCAGCATTGACCACTCCTACAATGAGCAGTTCTTC	CASSIDHSYNEQFF
TRBV4-1	-	TRBJ1-1	-	TGCGCCAGCAGCCAAGCCCAGGGTGAAGCTTTCTTT	CASSQAQGEAFF
TRBV12-3/TRBV12-4	-	TRBJ1-1	-	TGTGCCAGCAGTTTTGGCGGGATGAGAGCTTTCTTT	CASSFGGMRAFF
TRBV6-1	-	TRBJ2-7	-	TGTGCCAGCCGGGATCCATACGAGCAGTACTTC	CASRDPYEQYF
TRBV12-3/TRBV12-4	few	TRBJ2-7	-	TGTGCCAGCAGGGAAGGGGGCGAGCAGTACTTC	CASREGGEQYF
TRBV30	-	TRBJ2-1	TRBD2	TGTGCCTGGGGTACTAGCGGGGGGTTAGGGTCCTACAATGAGCAGTTCTTC	CAWGTSGGLGSYNEQFF
TRBV10-1	-	TRBJ2-2	TRBD2	TGCGCCAGCAGTCGTCACGGGACTAGCGGGACCGGGGAGCTGTTTTTT	CASSRHGTSGTGELFF
TRBV11-2	-	TRBJ2-7	TRBD1	TGTGCCAGCAGCCTCCTGAAGGGACAGGGGTTTGGGGAGCAGTACTTC	CASSLLKGQGFGEQYF
TRBV7-9	once	TRBJ2-3	-	TGTGCCAGCAGCTTTATAACGGGGATCACAGATACGCAGTATTTT	CASSFITGITDTQYF
TRBV4-3	-	TRBJ2-2	-	TGCGCCAGCAGCCTCATCCTAGGGACCGGGGAGCTGTTTTTT	CASSLILGTGELFF
TRBV7-9	-	TRBJ1-2	-	TGTGCCAGCAGCATACCGCAAGGTATGGACTATGGCTACACCTTC	CASSIPQGMDYGYTF
TRBV10-3	-	TRBJ2-7	-	TGTGCCGCCTCGAGGGGTTACGAGCAGTACTTC	CAASRGYEQYF
TRBV6-2/TRBV6-3	-	TRBJ2-7	-	TGTGCCAGCAGTCTCCGACCCCAAGGGGGGTACGAGCAGTACTTC	CASSLRPQGGYEQYF
TRBV5-1	-	TRBJ2-1	-	TGCGCCAGCAGCCAAAGCGGACGGAGCAATGAGCAGTTCTTC	CASSQSGRSNEQFF
TRBV7-8	-	TRBJ2-2	TRBD1	TGTGCCAGCAGCACCCGGGACAGGGTTAGCGGGGAGCTGTTTTTT	CASSTRDRVSGELFF
TRBV6-5	-	TRBJ2-5	-	TGTGCCAGCAGACTCACCAAAGACAAGACCCAGTACTTC	CASRLTKDKTQYF
TRBV7-9	-	TRBJ2-2	-	TGTGCCAGCAGCTTATGGCTGGGGAACACCGGGGAGCTGTTTTTT	CASSLWLGNTGELFF
TRBV2	few	TRBJ2-1	TRBD2	TGTGCCAGCAGTGAATCTAGCGGGGGTGCAGCGTATTTCTTC	CASSESSGGAAYFF
TRBV10-2	-	TRBJ1-6	-	TGCGCCAGCAGTGACTATAATTCACCCCTCCACTTT	CASSDYNSPLHF
TRBV7-2	-	TRBJ2-7	-	TGTGCCAGCAGCTTGTGGCACACCTACGAGCAGTACTTC	CASSLWHTYEQYF
TRBV19	-	TRBJ2-5	-	TGTGCCAGTAGTTCACTACAGGGAACGGAGACCCAGTACTTC	CASSSLQGTETQYF
TRBV15	-	TRBJ1-1	-	TGTGCCACCAGCAGTGGATACACTGAAGCTTTCTTT	CATSSGYTEAFF
TRBV7-7	-	TRBJ2-2	TRBD2	TGTGCTAGCAGCCTAGCGGGGGGGCCCGGGGAGCTGTTTTTT	CASSLAGGPGELFF
TRBV5-6	-	TRBJ2-1	TRBD2	TGTGCCAGCAGCCGCCTAGCGGGAGGTATTCTTGGGGACAATGAGCAGTTCTTC	CASSRLAGGILGDNEQFF
TRBV7-2	-	TRBJ1-4	TRBD1	TGTGCCAGCAGCCGCGACAGGGCGGTTGAAAAACTGTTTTTT	CASSRDRAVEKLFF
TRBV28	-	TRBJ2-2	TRBD1	TGTGCCACCCGGGACAGGGTTGACACCGGGGAGCTGTTTTTT	CATRDRVDTGELFF
TRBV2	-	TRBJ2-3	-	TGTGCCAGCAGTGAAGCGCCAAGGGGGGGCACAGATACGCAGTATTTT	CASSEAPRGGTDTQYF